This entry lists 27 T cell receptor beta chains sequenced from one sample in a study of OX40 agonist ivuxolimab in advanced cancers. Using immunoSEQ multiplex PCR, the repertoire was profiled, and TCRdb retains in-frame clones only, with some absent. The sample holds 75,000 to 95,000 clones, around 87% seen once. The input for sequencing was CD4+ or CD8+ T cells sorted from blood, taken in a trial of the OX40 agonist ivuxolimab. These receptors were obtained from an adult with an advanced solid tumor such as melanoma, head and neck, liver or kidney cancer.

This rearrangement joins TRBV11-3 to TRBJ2-5; D is uncertain. CDR3 size: 15 residues. From germline, CDR1 is SGHNT and CDR2 YENEEA. The V end lost 1 base, the J end lost 5 bases, and 14 bases lay between the germline ends. The CDR3 nucleotides are TGTGCCAGCAGCTTAGGGGCCCGCTTTGATGAGACCCAGTACTTC. Protein product: CASSLGARFDETQYF.

Written as DNA, the CDR3 is TGTGCAAGTCGCTTGGAGAATAGCGGGAGAGTAACAGATACGCAGTATTTT. Encoded protein: CASRLENSGRVTDTQYF. The V gene is TRBV12-2, the J gene TRBJ2-3; TRBD2 was called by the table and not checked on the DNA. TRBV12-2 is labeled a pseudogene. This CDR3 spans 17 amino acids.

This clone was seen a few times. Other nucleotide sequences from this sample produce the same CDR3. The rearrangement joins TRBV7-2 to TRBJ2-5; 7 nucleotides match TRBD1. The germline V gene encodes CDR1 SGHTA and CDR2 FQGNSA. J lost 2 bases, V lost 1 base, and 4 bases had no gene match. This CDR3 contains 15 residues. The CDR3 sequence: CASSLVDRAQETQYF. The CDR3, as DNA: TGTGCCAGCAGCTTAGTAGACAGGGCACAAGAGACCCAGTACTTC.

This clone appeared once. V usage is TRBV30 and J usage is TRBJ1-1; a possible D gene is TRBD1 (5 bases). Germline V lookup: CDR1 GTSNPN, CDR2 SVGIG (reference sequence). This CDR3 spans 16 amino acids. Trimming pared 0 bases from V and 5 bases from J, leaving 19 bases between. The CDR3 protein is CAWSVTALGGDTEAFF. The CDR3 bases are TGTGCCTGGAGTGTAACGGCTTTGGGGGGAGATACTGAAGCTTTCTTT.

The rearrangement uses TRBV6-4 and TRBJ2-2, with a tentative D call TRBD2 (5 bases). V lost 0 bases and J lost 1, with 12 bases in between. The CDR3 totals 17 residues. CDR1 and CDR2 (germline): MRHNA, SNTAGT. The CDR3: CASSDSNERRNTGELFF. As DNA, the CDR3 is TGTGCCAGCAGTGACTCCAACGAGCGGAGGAACACCGGGGAGCTGTTTTTT.

The chain is built from TRBV2 and TRBJ2-3, with TRBD1 identical over 7 bases. Per the germline V gene, CDR1 is SNHLY and CDR2 is FYNNEI. J was trimmed by 4 bases and V by 4 bases; bases with no gene match: 8. This CDR3 has 15 residues. The CDR3 protein is CASSARQGRADTQYF. The CDR3, as DNA: TGTGCCAGCAGTGCCCGACAGGGCCGCGCAGATACGCAGTATTTT.

The V call is TRBV2, the J call TRBJ1-5; TRBD1 matches 9 bases. The length of the CDR3 is 15 residues. Trimming cost V 7 bases and J 4 bases; bases outside gene matches: 8. Germline lookup yields CDR1 SNHLY and CDR2 FYNNEI. CDR3 DNA sequence: TGTGCCAGCACCCGGGACAGGGAAAGTAATCAGCCCCAGCATTTT. This sequence encodes CASTRDRESNQPQHF.

This chain joins TRBV7-6 and TRBJ2-3; 7 bases align to TRBD2. This CDR3 contains 15 residues. Germline V gives CDR1 SGHVS, CDR2 FNYEAQ. V trimming: 1 base; J trimming: 3 bases; junction bases outside the gene matches: 4. The CDR3 is CASSLGGSGTDTQYF. Written as DNA, the CDR3 is TGTGCCAGCAGCTTAGGCGGGAGTGGGACAGATACGCAGTATTTT. Complete variable domain (other parts from reference TRBV7-6 and TRBJ2-3): GAGVSQSPRYKVTKRGQDVALRCDPISGHVSLYWYRQALGQGPEFLTYFNYEAQQDKSGLPNDRFSAERPEGSISTLTIQRTEQRDSAMYRCASSLGGSGTDTQYFGPGTRLTVL.

The chain couples TRBV5-4 to TRBJ2-1; no definite D call. There are 12 residues in the CDR3. Germline V gene lookup returns CDR1 SGHNT and CDR2 YYREEE (reference sequence). V was shortened by 3 bases and J by 15 bases, with 16 bases between the two germline ends. The DNA for the CDR3 is TGTGCCAGCAGCTCCCTACGGAAAGGTCTGTTCTTC. Its protein is CASSSLRKGLFF.

The chain employs TRBV14 and TRBJ1-4; 7 bases are shared with TRBD1. The length of the CDR3 is 13 residues. Trimming took 7 bases from V and 8 from J; bases not matched to a gene: 7. Germline V gene data show CDR1 as SGHDN and CDR2 as FVKESK. The CDR3 DNA reads as TGTGCCAGCAAGGAGACAGGGAAGGAAAAACTGTTTTTT. Protein product: CASKETGKEKLFF.

The chain joins TRBV4-1 to TRBJ2-1; tentatively, D is TRBD1 (6 bases). V lost 3 bases and J lost 2, with 17 bases in between. The germline gives CDR1 MGHRA, CDR2 YSYEKL. The CDR3 consists of 17 residues. In nucleotides, the CDR3 is TGCGCCAGCAGCCAGGCCCAAACAGGGAGCGCCTACAATGAGCAGTTCTTC. This encodes CASSQAQTGSAYNEQFF.

In regard to this clone: Other DNA sequences from this sample encode an identical CDR3 as well. The chain couples TRBV6-6 to TRBJ1-1; no firm D call. The CDR3 sequence is 12 residues long. Germline V gives CDR1 MNHNY, CDR2 SVGAGI (reference sequence). V lost 0 bases and J lost 7, with 6 bases in between. The CDR3 sequence: CASSYSLGEAFF. The CDR3 DNA follows: TGTGCCAGCAGTTACTCCCTTGGTGAAGCTTTCTTT.

This clone was detected only once. The chain has TRBV12-5 and TRBJ2-3; D gene uncertain. The V gene lost 5 bases and the J gene lost 6 bases, with 6 bases spanning the gap. The germline V gene has CDR1 LGHNT and CDR2 FRNRAP. The CDR3 has 11 amino acids. Here the CDR3 DNA reads TGTGCTAGTGGTATGGAGGATACGCAGTATTTT. Its translation: CASGMEDTQYF.

The chain carries TRBV6-5 and TRBJ2-7, with 8 positions matching TRBD1. The CDR3 loop spans 16 amino acids. Germline V gene lookup returns CDR1 MNHEY and CDR2 SVGAGI. Germline trimming cut 1 base from V and 0 bases from J; bases unmatched to any gene: 5. The DNA of the CDR3 is TGTGCCAGCAGTTACTTGGGACAGGAGAGCTCCTACGAGCAGTACGTC. Its translation: CASSYLGQESSYEQYV.

In nucleotides, the CDR3 is TGTGCCAGCAGCATGGTCGGGACTAGCGCCCGAGAGACCCAGTACTTC. It codes for CASSMVGTSARETQYF. The rearrangement links TRBV5-4 to TRBJ2-5; 10 nucleotides line up with TRBD2. The CDR3 consists of 16 residues. Germline V gives CDR1 SGHNT, CDR2 YYREEE (reference sequence). The V and J ends lost 4 bases and 4 bases, in that order; junction bases with no gene match: 10.

The J gene is TRBJ1-1, the V gene TRBV27; D not resolved. The CDR3 sequence is 13 residues long. The V gene's germline CDR1 is MNHEY and CDR2 SMNVEV (reference sequence). V was clipped by 5 bases and J by 1 base, with 8 bases between them. CDR3 in amino acids: CASSTGANTEAFF. The CDR3 DNA sequence: TGTGCCAGCAGTACCGGAGCGAACACTGAAGCTTTCTTT.

The chain is built from TRBV7-2 and TRBJ2-7, with D maybe TRBD2 (6 bases). The CDR3 runs to 13 residues. The V gene lost 3 bases and the J gene lost 5 bases, with 11 bases spanning the gap. The germline V gene encodes CDR1 SGHTA and CDR2 FQGNSA. CDR3 nucleotide sequence: TGTGCCAGCAGCTTGGGCGGGAACAACGAGCAGTACGTC. Its protein is CASSLGGNNEQYV.

The gene calls are TRBV9 and TRBJ1-1; no firm D call. V was pared by 0 bases and J by 6 bases, with 12 bases between. Looked up from germline, CDR1 is SGDLS and CDR2 is YYNGEE. This CDR3 region has 14 residues. Written as DNA, the CDR3 is TGTGCCAGCAGCGTAGCGGGTCAAAACGCTGAAGCTTTCTTT. This codes for CASSVAGQNAEAFF.

CDR3 residues: CASRGVGAYEQYV. The CDR3 nucleotides read TGTGCCAGCAGAGGGGTTGGCGCATACGAGCAGTACGTC. The chain carries TRBV6-6 and TRBJ2-7; possibly TRBD1 for D (5 bases). This CDR3 is built from 13 residues. V was clipped by 6 bases and J by 4 bases, with 13 bases between them. CDR1 is MNHNY, CDR2 SVGAGI, per germline (reference sequence).

The chain is built from TRBV19 and TRBJ1-5, with 7 bases lining up with TRBD1. Germline CDR1 reads LNHDA; CDR2 reads SQIVND (reference sequence). The CDR3 has 14 amino acids. The J segment lost 5 bases and the V segment lost 6 bases, leaving 7 bases of the junction unmatched. The CDR3 loop is CASREQGIHQPQHF. The CDR3 nucleotides are TGTGCCAGTAGGGAACAGGGGATTCATCAGCCCCAGCATTTT.

Concerning this clone: The sample holds other DNA sequences that translate to the same CDR3. CDR3 residues: CASSPGRSNQPQHF. The CDR3 DNA reads as TGTGCCAGCTCCCCGGGGAGGAGCAATCAGCCCCAGCATTTT. This chain joins TRBV18 and TRBJ1-5; D remains unclear. CDR1 is KGHSH and CDR2 is LQKENI in the germline V gene. This CDR3 is 14 amino acids long. Trimming took 6 bases from V and 1 from J, leaving 10 bases between them.

CDR3 nucleotides: TGTGCCAGCAGCTTGATGGCTGAAGCTTTCTTT. Translation: CASSLMAEAFF. The chain combines TRBV5-4 with TRBJ1-1; D gene unclear. The CDR3 is made up of 11 amino acids. Germline V lookup: CDR1 SGHNT, CDR2 YYREEE (reference sequence). With 1 base removed from V and 6 bases from J, the gap between germline ends came to 4 bases.

V usage is TRBV7-2 and J usage is TRBJ2-3, with D unclear. Trimming left V 2 bases short and J 0 bases short, with 6 bases between. Germline values: CDR1 SGHTA, CDR2 FQGNSA. The CDR3 is 14 residues long. The DNA of the CDR3 is TGTGCCAGCAGCTTAATTGGTAGCACAGATACGCAGTATTTT. Residues: CASSLIGSTDTQYF.

V and J are TRBV28 and TRBJ1-2; no clear D gene. This CDR3 is built from 12 residues. Germline loops: CDR1 MDHEN, CDR2 SYDVKM. Trimming stripped 5 bases from V and 2 bases from J, with 6 bases between. The DNA for the CDR3 is TGTGCCAGCAGTCCCATAAACTATGGCTACACCTTC. Translated: CASSPINYGYTF.

V and J are TRBV5-1 and TRBJ2-7; possibly TRBD1 or TRBD2 for D (6 bases each). CDR3 length: 14 residues. Looked up from germline, CDR1 is SGHRS and CDR2 is YFSETQ. Trimming took 2 bases from V and 0 from J, leaving 9 bases between them. The CDR3 region is CASSLGGLSYEQYF. DNA for the CDR3: TGCGCCAGCAGCTTAGGGGGGCTCTCCTACGAGCAGTACTTC.

The chain couples TRBV30 to TRBJ2-3; D might be TRBD1 or TRBD2, each matching 6 bases. This CDR3 has 18 amino acids. V dropped 5 bases and J dropped 1 base, with 25 bases sitting between them. Looked up from germline, CDR1 is GTSNPN and CDR2 is SVGIG (reference sequence). CDR3 sequence (DNA): TGTGCCTGGGGGGGGACGGGGGCCCTCCCCCAGGGCACAGATACGCAGTATTTT. Amino acid sequence: CAWGGTGALPQGTDTQYF.

CDR3: CASSWTASGNTIYF. Here the CDR3 DNA reads TGTGCCAGCAGCTGGACAGCTTCGGGAAACACCATATATTTT. The J gene is TRBJ1-3, the V gene TRBV7-2; the D gene is possibly TRBD1 (6 bases). Germline CDR1 is SGHTA and CDR2 is FQGNSA. CDR3 size: 14 residues. With 4 bases removed from V and 4 bases from J, the gap between germline ends came to 11 bases.